Listed below are T cell receptor beta chains from one sample, sequenced in a study of T cells after yellow fever vaccination. TCRdb redid the calling of the 5' RACE reads with MiXCR, one entry per CDR3 protein. The repertoire holds 450,000 to 550,000 distinct CDR3 sequences, with 15% to 20% as singletons. The sample in question was PBMCs, obtained 15 days after the yellow fever booster vaccination. Receptors were obtained from a man under 40 who received the YFV17D yellow fever vaccine. Both conserved end residues are part of each CDR3. D genes are given only for firm matches. Only part of the rows carry a size: once, few, many, or a class if the clone is expanded.

V gene,clone size,D gene,J gene,CDR3 protein,CDR3 DNA
TRBV5-1,-,TRBD2,TRBJ2-5,CASSQTSEQETQYF,TGCGCCAGCAGCCAGACTAGCGAGCAAGAGACCCAGTACTTC
TRBV7-8,few,TRBD1,TRBJ2-7,CASSQEPGQGGLYEQYF,TGTGCCAGCAGCCAAGAACCTGGACAGGGGGGCCTCTACGAGCAGTACTTC
TRBV20-1,many,TRBD2,TRBJ2-1,CSARTPPDMTSGLRGHEQFF,TGCAGTGCCCGGACCCCACCAGATATGACTAGCGGCCTAAGAGGGCATGAGCAGTTCTTC
TRBV7-3,-,-,TRBJ2-3,CASSLPRTGSRTDTQYF,TGTGCCAGCAGCTTACCTCGGACCGGGAGCCGCACAGATACGCAGTATTTT
TRBV5-1,few,-,TRBJ1-1,CASSLPAGYEAFF,TGCGCCAGCAGCCTCCCGGCCGGCTATGAAGCTTTCTTT
TRBV3-1,few,-,TRBJ2-1,CASSLRGGVYEQFF,TGTGCCAGCAGCCTCCGAGGGGGGGTTTACGAGCAGTTCTTC
TRBV7-3,few,-,TRBJ2-3,CASSLTSGGRQDTQYF,TGTGCCAGCAGCTTAACGAGTGGGGGGCGCCAAGATACGCAGTATTTT
TRBV5-1,few,TRBD1,TRBJ1-5,CASSTGTGEPQHF,TGCGCCAGCAGTACCGGGACAGGGGAGCCCCAGCATTTT
TRBV7-9,few,-,TRBJ2-1,CASSLSGGSGGNEQFF,TGTGCCAGCAGCTTGTCTGGGGGTTCAGGGGGGAATGAGCAGTTCTTC
TRBV7-8,few,TRBD2,TRBJ2-1,CASSLAVTSNNEQFF,TGTGCCAGCAGCTTAGCTGTGACTAGCAACAATGAGCAGTTCTTC
TRBV5-5,-,-,TRBJ2-2,CASSLASHGELFF,TGTGCCAGCAGCTTGGCCTCGCACGGGGAGCTGTTTTTT
TRBV6-1,few,-,TRBJ2-3,CASSAKTEPTQYF,TGTGCCAGCAGTGCCAAGACAGAACCCACGCAGTATTTT
TRBV7-2,few,TRBD2,TRBJ2-3,CASSLFLAGASTDTQYF,TGTGCCAGCAGCTTATTTCTAGCGGGGGCTAGCACAGATACGCAGTATTTT
TRBV3-1,few,-,TRBJ1-1,CASSHMQGDTEAFF,TGTGCCAGCAGCCATATGCAGGGAGACACTGAAGCTTTCTTT
TRBV7-8,few,-,TRBJ2-1,CASSPVSGGVDNEQFF,TGTGCCAGCAGCCCGGTCTCTGGCGGGGTGGACAATGAGCAGTTCTTC
TRBV20-1,few,-,TRBJ2-5,CSGSLPETQYF,TGCAGTGGTTCCCTTCCGGAGACCCAGTACTTC
TRBV7-2,few,-,TRBJ2-5,CASSLGGTRETQYF,TGTGCCAGCAGCTTAGGAGGTACAAGAGAGACCCAGTACTTC
TRBV6-5,-,-,TRBJ1-2,CASSYSSPEAYTF,TGTGCCAGCAGTTACTCGAGCCCAGAGGCCTACACCTTC
TRBV15,-,-,TRBJ2-7,CATSRDLELDTLLQYF,TGTGCCACCAGCAGAGACCTAGAATTGGACACCCTGCTGCAGTACTTC
TRBV7-8,-,-,TRBJ1-1,CASSSIRGGIRGTEAFF,TGTGCCAGCAGCTCCATCCGAGGGGGGATAAGGGGAACTGAAGCTTTCTTT
TRBV18,-,-,TRBJ2-2,CASSPPGAGELFF,TGTGCCAGCTCACCACCAGGGGCCGGGGAGCTGTTTTTT
TRBV20-1,-,-,TRBJ1-5,CSARAGWRQPQHF,TGCAGTGCTAGAGCGGGGTGGAGACAGCCCCAGCATTTT
TRBV7-2,-,-,TRBJ2-1,CASTLMGGSHNEQFF,TGTGCCAGCACCTTGATGGGTGGTTCCCACAATGAGCAGTTCTTC
TRBV7-2,few,TRBD2,TRBJ2-5,CASSHRSSGGQETQYF,TGTGCCAGCAGCCATCGGAGTAGCGGGGGCCAAGAGACCCAGTACTTC
TRBV5-1,few,-,TRBJ1-4,CASSMDTTNEKLFF,TGCGCCAGCAGCATGGACACAACTAATGAAAAACTGTTTTTT
TRBV18,few,-,TRBJ1-2,CASSPQGFGYTF,TGTGCCAGCTCACCACAGGGTTTTGGCTACACCTTC
TRBV12-3/TRBV12-4,-,TRBD2,TRBJ2-2,CASRGGLAGSENTGELFF,TGTGCCAGCAGGGGAGGACTAGCGGGGTCTGAGAACACCGGGGAGCTGTTTTTT
TRBV20-1,few,-,TRBJ2-5,CSAWDSGGETQYF,TGCAGTGCCTGGGACTCGGGTGGGGAGACCCAGTACTTC
TRBV27,few,-,TRBJ2-6,CATQNLGANVLTF,TGTGCCACCCAAAATCTTGGGGCCAACGTCCTGACTTTC
TRBV20-1,-,-,TRBJ2-5,CSASVVGQETQYF,TGCAGTGCTAGCGTTGTGGGACAAGAGACCCAGTACTTC
TRBV2,-,-,TRBJ2-7,CASSPPGNTYEQYF,TGTGCCAGCAGTCCCCCCGGAAATACCTACGAGCAGTACTTC
TRBV24-1,few,-,TRBJ2-3,CATRRGSGGDTQYF,TGTGCCACCAGGAGAGGGAGTGGAGGAGATACGCAGTATTTT
TRBV14,few,TRBD1,TRBJ2-7,CASSPTGGWSYEQYF,TGTGCCAGCAGTCCTACAGGGGGCTGGTCCTACGAGCAGTACTTC
TRBV28,few,TRBD1,TRBJ1-4,CASSPGQLNEKLFF,TGTGCCAGCAGTCCGGGACAGCTTAATGAAAAACTGTTTTTT
TRBV20-1,-,-,TRBJ2-3,CSARDGTFTQYF,TGCAGTGCTAGAGACGGAACTTTTACGCAGTATTTT
TRBV4-3,few,-,TRBJ1-4,CASSQSGGRNEKLFF,TGCGCCAGCAGCCAGTCGGGGGGGAGGAATGAAAAACTGTTTTTT
TRBV20-1,once,-,TRBJ2-3,CSAQGTADTQYF,TGCAGTGCCCAGGGGACGGCAGATACGCAGTATTTT
TRBV29-1,few,-,TRBJ2-7,CSVEVFETQSYEQYF,TGCAGCGTTGAAGTTTTTGAGACTCAATCCTACGAGCAGTACTTC
TRBV4-2,-,-,TRBJ2-7,CASSQAGNLMGEQYF,TGTGCCAGCAGCCAAGCCGGCAATTTGATGGGCGAGCAGTACTTC
TRBV7-6,-,-,TRBJ2-3,CASSGLRGRSTDTQYF,TGTGCCAGCAGCGGGCTCAGGGGTCGGAGCACAGATACGCAGTATTTT
TRBV5-1,-,-,TRBJ2-5,CASSQVMETQYF,TGCGCCAGCAGCCAGGTGATGGAGACCCAGTACTTC
TRBV12-3/TRBV12-4,-,-,TRBJ2-5,CASSLALTQETQYF,TGTGCCAGCAGTTTAGCACTAACTCAAGAGACCCAGTACTTC
TRBV20-1,-,TRBD1,TRBJ2-7,CSAKRTGGLYEQYF,TGCAGTGCTAAACGGACAGGGGGCCTCTACGAGCAGTACTTC
TRBV18,-,TRBD1,TRBJ2-7,CASSPQGQGYYEQYF,TGTGCCAGCTCACCACAAGGACAGGGGTACTACGAGCAGTACTTC
TRBV7-2,-,-,TRBJ2-3,CASSSDRFTTQYF,TGTGCCAGCAGCTCCGACAGGTTCACTACGCAGTATTTT
TRBV7-9,-,TRBD2,TRBJ2-4,CASSLAGLDNIQYF,TGTGCCAGCAGCTTAGCGGGACTAGATAACATTCAGTACTTC
TRBV7-2,-,-,TRBJ2-1,CASSLGGRGIYNEQFF,TGTGCCAGCAGCTTAGGAGGGAGGGGGATCTACAATGAGCAGTTCTTC
TRBV12-5,few,-,TRBJ1-3,CASGFPEESGNTIYF,TGTGCTAGTGGTTTCCCGGAGGAGTCTGGAAACACCATATATTTT
TRBV10-3,few,-,TRBJ2-1,CAISAQANEQFF,TGTGCCATCAGTGCACAGGCCAATGAGCAGTTCTTC
TRBV14,few,TRBD1,TRBJ2-5,CASSDRTGARETQYF,TGTGCCAGCAGCGACCGGACAGGGGCGCGAGAGACCCAGTACTTC
TRBV28,-,-,TRBJ1-4,CASSYTDRTRMKKLFF,TGTGCCAGCAGTTACACCGACAGGACAAGAATGAAAAAACTGTTTTTT
TRBV7-2,few,-,TRBJ1-5,CASSLDVSNQPQHF,TGTGCCAGCAGCCTCGACGTATCCAATCAGCCCCAGCATTTT
TRBV9,-,TRBD2,TRBJ2-3,CASSVAGGSTDTQYF,TGTGCCAGCAGCGTAGCGGGAGGGAGCACAGATACGCAGTATTTT
TRBV18,-,-,TRBJ2-3,CASSPWGADTQYF,TGTGCCAGCTCACCCTGGGGAGCAGATACGCAGTATTTT
TRBV20-1,-,-,TRBJ2-2,CSAREEGTYTGELLF,TGCAGTGCTAGAGAGGAGGGGACTTACACCGGGGAGCTGCTTTTT
TRBV10-3,-,TRBD2,TRBJ2-3,CAIREGLAGRTDTQYF,TGTGCCATCCGGGAGGGACTAGCGGGTCGCACAGATACGCAGTATTTT
TRBV15,few,-,TRBJ2-7,CATIESGLEQYF,TGTGCCACCATTGAATCTGGTCTCGAGCAGTACTTC
TRBV7-3,-,TRBD1,TRBJ2-7,CASSSPFRTGAHEQYF,TGTGCCAGCAGCTCCCCGTTTCGGACAGGGGCCCACGAGCAGTACTTC
TRBV14,-,-,TRBJ2-1,CASSQVRWDEQFF,TGTGCCAGCAGCCAAGTTCGGTGGGATGAGCAGTTCTTC